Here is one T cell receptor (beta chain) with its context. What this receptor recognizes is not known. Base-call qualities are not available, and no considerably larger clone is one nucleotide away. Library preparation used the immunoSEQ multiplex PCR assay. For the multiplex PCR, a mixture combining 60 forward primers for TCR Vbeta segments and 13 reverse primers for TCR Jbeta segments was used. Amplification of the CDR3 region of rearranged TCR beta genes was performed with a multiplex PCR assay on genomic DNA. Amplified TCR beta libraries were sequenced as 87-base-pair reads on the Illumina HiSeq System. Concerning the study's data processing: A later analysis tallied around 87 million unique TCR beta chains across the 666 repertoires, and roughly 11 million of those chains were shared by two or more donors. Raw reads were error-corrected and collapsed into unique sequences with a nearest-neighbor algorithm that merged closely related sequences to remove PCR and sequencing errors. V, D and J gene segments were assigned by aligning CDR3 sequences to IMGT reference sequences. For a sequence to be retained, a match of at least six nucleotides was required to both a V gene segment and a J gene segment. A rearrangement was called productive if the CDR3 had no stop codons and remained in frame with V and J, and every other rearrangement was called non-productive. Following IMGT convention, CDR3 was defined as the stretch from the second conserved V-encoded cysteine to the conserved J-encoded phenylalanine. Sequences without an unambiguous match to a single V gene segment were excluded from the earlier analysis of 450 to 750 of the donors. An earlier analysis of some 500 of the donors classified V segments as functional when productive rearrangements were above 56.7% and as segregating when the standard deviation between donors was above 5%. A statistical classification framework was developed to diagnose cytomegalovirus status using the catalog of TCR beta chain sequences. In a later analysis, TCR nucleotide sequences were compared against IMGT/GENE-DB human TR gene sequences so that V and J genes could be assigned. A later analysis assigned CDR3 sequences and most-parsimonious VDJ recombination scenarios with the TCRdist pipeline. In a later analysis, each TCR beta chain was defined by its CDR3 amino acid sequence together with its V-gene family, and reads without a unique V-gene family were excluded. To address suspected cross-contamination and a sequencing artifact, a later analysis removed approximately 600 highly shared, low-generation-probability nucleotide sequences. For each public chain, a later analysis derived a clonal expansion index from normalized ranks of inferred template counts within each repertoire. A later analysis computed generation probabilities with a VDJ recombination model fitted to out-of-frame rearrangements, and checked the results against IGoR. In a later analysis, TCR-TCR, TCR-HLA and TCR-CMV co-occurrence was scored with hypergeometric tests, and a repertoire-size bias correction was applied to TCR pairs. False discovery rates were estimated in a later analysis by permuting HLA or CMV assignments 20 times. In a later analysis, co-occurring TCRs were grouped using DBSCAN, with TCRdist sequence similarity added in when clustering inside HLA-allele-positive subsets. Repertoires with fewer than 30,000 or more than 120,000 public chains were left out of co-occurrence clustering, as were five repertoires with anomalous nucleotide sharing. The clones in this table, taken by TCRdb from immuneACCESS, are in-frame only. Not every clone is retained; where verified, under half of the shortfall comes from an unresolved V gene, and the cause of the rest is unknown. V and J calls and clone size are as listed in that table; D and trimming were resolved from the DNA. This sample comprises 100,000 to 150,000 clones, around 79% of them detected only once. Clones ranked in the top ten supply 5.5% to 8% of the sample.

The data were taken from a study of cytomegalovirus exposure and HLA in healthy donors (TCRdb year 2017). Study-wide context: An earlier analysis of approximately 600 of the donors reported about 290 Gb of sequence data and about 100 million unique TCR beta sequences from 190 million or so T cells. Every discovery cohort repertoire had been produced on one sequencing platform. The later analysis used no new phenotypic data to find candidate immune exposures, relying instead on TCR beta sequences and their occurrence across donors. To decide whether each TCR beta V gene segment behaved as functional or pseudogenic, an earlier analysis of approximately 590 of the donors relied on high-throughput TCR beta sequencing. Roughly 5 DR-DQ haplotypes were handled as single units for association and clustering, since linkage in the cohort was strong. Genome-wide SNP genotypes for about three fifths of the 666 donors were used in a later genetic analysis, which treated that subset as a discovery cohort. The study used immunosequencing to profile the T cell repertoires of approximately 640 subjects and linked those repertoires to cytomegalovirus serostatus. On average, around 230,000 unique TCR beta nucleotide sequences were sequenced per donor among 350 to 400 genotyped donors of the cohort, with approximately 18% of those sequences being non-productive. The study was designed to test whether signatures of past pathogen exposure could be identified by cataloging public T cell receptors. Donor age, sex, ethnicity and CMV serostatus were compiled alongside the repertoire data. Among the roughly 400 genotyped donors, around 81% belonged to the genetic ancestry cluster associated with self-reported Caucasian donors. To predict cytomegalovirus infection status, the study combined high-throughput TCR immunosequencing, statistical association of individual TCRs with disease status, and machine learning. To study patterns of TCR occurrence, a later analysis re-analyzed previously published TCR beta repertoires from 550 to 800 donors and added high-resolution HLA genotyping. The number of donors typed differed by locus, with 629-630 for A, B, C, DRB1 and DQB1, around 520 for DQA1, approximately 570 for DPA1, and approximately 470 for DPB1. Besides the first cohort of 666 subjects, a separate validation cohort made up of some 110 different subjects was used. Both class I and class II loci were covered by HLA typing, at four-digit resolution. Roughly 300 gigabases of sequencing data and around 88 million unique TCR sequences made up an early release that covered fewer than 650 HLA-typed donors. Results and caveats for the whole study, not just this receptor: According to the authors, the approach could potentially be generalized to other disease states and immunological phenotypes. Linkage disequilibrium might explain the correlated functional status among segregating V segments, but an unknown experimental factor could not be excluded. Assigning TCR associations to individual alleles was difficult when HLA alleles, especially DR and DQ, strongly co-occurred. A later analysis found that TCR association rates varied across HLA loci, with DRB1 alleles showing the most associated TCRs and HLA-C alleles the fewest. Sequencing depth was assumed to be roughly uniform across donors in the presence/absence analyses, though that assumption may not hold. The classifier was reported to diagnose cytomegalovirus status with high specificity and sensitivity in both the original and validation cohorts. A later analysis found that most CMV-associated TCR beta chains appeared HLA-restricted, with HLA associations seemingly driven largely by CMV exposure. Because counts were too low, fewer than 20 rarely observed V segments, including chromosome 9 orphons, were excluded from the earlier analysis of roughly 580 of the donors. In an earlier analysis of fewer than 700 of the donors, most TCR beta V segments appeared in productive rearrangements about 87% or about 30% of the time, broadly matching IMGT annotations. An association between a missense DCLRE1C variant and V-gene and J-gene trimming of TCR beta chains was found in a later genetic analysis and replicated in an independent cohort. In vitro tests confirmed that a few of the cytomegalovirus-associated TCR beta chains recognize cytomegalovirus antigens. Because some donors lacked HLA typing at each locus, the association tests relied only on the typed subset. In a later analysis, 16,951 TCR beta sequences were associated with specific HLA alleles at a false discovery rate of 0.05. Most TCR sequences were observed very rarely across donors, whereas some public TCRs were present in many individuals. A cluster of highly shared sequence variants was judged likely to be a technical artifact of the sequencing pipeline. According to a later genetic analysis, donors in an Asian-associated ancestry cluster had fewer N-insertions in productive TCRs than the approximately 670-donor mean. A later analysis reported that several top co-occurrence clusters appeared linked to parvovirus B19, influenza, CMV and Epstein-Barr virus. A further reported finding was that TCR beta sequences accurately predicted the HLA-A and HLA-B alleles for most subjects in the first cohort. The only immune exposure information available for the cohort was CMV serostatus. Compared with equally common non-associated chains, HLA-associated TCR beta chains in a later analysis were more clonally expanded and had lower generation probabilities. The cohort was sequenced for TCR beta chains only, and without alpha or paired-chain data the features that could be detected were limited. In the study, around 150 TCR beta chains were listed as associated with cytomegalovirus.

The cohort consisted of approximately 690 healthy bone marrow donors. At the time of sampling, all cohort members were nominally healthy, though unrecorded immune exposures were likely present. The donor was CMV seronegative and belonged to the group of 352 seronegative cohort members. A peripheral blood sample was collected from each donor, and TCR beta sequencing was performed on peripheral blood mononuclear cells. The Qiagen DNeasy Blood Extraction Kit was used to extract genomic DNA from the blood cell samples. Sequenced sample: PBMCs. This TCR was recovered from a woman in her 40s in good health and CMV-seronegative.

Read as DNA, the sequence is TGTGCCAGTAGCGAACAGGGGGTCAGCAATCAGCCCCAGCATTTT. It translates as CASSEQGVSNQPQHF. The chain uses TRBV19 and TRBJ1-5; 8 of the junction bases match TRBD1. In the germline V gene (reference sequence), CDR1 corresponds to LNHDA and CDR2 to SQIVND. Trimmed from V: 6 bases; trimmed from J: 1 base; junction bases lacking a gene match: 5. CDR3 length: 15 amino acids, cysteine to phenylalanine. The DNA shown is the 45-base CDR3, in frame from base 1. The CDR3, completed at both ends by the reference TRBV19 and TRBJ1-5 genes, gives the full variable domain DGGITQSPKYLFRKEGQNVTLSCEQNLNHDAMYWYRQDPGQGLRLIYYSQIVNDFQKGDIAEGYSVSREKKESFPLTVTSAQKNPTAFYLCASSEQGVSNQPQHFGDGTRLSIL.